The clone carrying this T cell receptor (beta chain) was seen only a few times. Its antigen remains unidentified. It was one heparinised blood draw, averaging roughly 0.11 L, that each donor gave. CD45RO/CCR7/CD25/CD127/CD95/CD27 staining was used to isolate CD4+ naive, central memory, regulatory and stem cell-like memory cells by sorting. From germline, CDR1 is SGHTA and CDR2 FQGTGA. V lost 3 bases and J 3 bases, leaving 11 bases between the germline ends. This CDR3 contains 14 residues. This entry comes from a study of beta chain features in type 1 diabetes. Since all of the isolated RNA was reverse transcribed, expressed TCRB transcripts were what got sequenced. Using immunoSEQ multiplex PCR, the repertoire was profiled, and TCRdb retains in-frame clones only, with some absent. The sample carries 300,000 to 350,000 clones, about 18% recorded once. Whole-study findings and limits: Reduced insertions and increased deletions marked VDJ junctions in type 1 diabetes patients. Researchers reported that naive, central memory and Treg TCRB repertoires appeared more similar in patients than in healthy donors.

The TCR comes from a woman between 18 and 29 years old in good health. Sequenced sample: naive CD4+ T cells from blood. J is TRBJ1-1 and V is TRBV7-3, with a possible D match to TRBD1 (6 bases). The CDR3 here is CASSFRGRDTEAFF. For the CDR3, the DNA is TGTGCCAGCAGCTTCAGGGGTAGGGACACTGAAGCTTTCTTT.